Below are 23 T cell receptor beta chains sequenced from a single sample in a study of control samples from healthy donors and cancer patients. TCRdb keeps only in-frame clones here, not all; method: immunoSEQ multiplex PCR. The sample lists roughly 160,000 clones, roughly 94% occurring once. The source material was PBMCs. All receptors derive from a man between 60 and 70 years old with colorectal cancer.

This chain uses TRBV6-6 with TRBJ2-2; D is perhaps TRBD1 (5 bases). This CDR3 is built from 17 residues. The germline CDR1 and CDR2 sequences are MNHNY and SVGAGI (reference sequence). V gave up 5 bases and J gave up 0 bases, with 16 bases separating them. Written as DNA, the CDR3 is TGTGCCAGCAGTCCCCGGACACTACGTGCGAACACCGGGGAGCTGTTTTTT. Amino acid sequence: CASSPRTLRANTGELFF.

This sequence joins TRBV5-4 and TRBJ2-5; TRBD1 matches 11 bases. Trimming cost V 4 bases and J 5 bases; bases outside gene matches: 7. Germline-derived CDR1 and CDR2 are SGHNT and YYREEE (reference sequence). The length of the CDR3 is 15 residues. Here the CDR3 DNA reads TGTGCCAGCAGCCATGAAGGACAGGGGGCTGAGACCCAGTACTTC. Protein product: CASSHEGQGAETQYF.

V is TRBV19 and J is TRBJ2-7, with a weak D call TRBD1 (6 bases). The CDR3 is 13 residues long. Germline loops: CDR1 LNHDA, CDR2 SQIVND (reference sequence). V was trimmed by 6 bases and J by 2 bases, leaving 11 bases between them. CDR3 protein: CASSPDRTYEQYF. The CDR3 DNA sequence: TGTGCCAGTAGCCCAGACAGGACCTACGAGCAGTACTTC.

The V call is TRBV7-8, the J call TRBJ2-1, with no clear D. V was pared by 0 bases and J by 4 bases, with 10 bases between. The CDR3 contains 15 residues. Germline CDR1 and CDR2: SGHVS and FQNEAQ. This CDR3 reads CASSLAHSQYNEQFF. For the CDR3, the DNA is TGTGCCAGCAGCTTAGCGCACAGTCAATACAATGAGCAGTTCTTC.

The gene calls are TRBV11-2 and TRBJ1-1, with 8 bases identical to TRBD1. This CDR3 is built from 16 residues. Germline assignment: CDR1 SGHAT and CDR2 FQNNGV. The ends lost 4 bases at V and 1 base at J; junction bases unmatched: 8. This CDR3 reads CASSSFDRGENTEAFF. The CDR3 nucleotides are TGTGCCAGCAGCTCCTTCGACAGGGGAGAGAACACTGAAGCTTTCTTT.

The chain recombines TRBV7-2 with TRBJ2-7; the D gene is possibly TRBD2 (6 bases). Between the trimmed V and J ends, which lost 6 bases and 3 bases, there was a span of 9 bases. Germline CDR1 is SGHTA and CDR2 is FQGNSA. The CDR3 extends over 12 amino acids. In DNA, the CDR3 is TGTGCCAGCAGAGGGGACTTCTACGAGCAGTACTTC. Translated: CASRGDFYEQYF.

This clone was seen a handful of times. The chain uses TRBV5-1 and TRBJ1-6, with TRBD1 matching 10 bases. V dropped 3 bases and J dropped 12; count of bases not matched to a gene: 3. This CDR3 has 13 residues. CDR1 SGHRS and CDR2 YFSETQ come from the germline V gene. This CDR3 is CASSSDRGGPLHF. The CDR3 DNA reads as TGCGCCAGCAGCTCGGACAGGGGGGGACCCCTCCACTTT.

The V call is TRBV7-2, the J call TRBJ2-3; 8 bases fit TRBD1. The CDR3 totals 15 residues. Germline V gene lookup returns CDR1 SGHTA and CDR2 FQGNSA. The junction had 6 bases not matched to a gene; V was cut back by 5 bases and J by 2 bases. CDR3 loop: CASSPGQADTDTQYF. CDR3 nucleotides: TGTGCCAGCAGCCCGGGACAGGCTGACACAGATACGCAGTATTTT.

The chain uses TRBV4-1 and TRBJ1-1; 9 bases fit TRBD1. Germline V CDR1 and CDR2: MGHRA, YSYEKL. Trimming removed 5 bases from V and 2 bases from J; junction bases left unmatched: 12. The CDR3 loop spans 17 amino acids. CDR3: CASSEYWGQGVNTEAFF. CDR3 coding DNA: TGCGCCAGCAGCGAATATTGGGGACAGGGAGTAAACACTGAAGCTTTCTTT.

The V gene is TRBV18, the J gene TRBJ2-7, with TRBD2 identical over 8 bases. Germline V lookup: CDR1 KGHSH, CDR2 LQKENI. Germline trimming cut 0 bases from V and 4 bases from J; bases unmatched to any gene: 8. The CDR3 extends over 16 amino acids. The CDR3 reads CASSPPRGGKGYEQYF. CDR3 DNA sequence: TGTGCCAGCTCACCACCACGGGGGGGTAAAGGGTACGAGCAGTACTTC.

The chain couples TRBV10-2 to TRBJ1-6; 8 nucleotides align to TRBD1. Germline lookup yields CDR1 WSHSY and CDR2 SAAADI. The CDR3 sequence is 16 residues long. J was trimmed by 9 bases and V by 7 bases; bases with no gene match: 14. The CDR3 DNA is TGCGCCAGCACCGAAAGGCGACAGGGGAATGGTTCACCCCTCCACTTT. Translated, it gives CASTERRQGNGSPLHF.

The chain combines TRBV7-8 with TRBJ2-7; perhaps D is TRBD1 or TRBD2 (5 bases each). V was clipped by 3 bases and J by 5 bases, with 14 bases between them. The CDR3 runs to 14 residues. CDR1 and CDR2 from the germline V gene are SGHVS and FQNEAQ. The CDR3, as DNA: TGTGCCAGCAGCTTGGAGGTGCAGGGCCACGAGCAGTACTTC. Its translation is CASSLEVQGHEQYF.

CDR3 nucleotides: TGTGCCAGCAGCTTAGTAGCGGGGGGCCTCCAAGAGACCCAGTACTTC. Its translation: CASSLVAGGLQETQYF. The chain couples TRBV7-7 to TRBJ2-5; 10 nucleotides agree with TRBD2. Germline V gene lookup returns CDR1 SSHAT and CDR2 FNYEAQ (reference sequence). This CDR3 spans 16 amino acids. V shed 1 base, J shed 1 base, and the junction held 3 bases outside the gene matches.

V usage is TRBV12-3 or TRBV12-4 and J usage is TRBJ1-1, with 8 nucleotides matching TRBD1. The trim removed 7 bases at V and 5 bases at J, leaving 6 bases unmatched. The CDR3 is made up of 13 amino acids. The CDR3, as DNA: TGTGCCAGCAAGGGGACAGGAAATACTGAAGCTTTCTTT. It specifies CASKGTGNTEAFF.

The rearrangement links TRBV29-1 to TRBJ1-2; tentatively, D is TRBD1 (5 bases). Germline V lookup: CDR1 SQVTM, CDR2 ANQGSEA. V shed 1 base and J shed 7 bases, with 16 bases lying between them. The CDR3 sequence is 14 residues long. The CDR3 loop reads CSVEGGLGGAGYTF. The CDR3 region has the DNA TGCAGCGTTGAAGGGGGTCTTGGGGGAGCTGGCTACACCTTC.

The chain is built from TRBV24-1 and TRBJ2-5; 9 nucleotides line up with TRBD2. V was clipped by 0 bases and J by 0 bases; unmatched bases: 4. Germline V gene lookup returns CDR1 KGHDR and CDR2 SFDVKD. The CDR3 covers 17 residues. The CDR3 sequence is CATSDLRSGGYQETQYF. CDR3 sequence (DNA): TGTGCCACCAGTGATTTGCGCAGCGGGGGGTACCAAGAGACCCAGTACTTC.

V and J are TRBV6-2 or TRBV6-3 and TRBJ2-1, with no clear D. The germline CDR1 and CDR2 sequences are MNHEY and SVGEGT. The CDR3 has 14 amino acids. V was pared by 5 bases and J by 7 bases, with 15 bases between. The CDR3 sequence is CASSRTGARNEQFF. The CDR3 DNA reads TGTGCCAGCAGTCGCACCGGAGCTAGGAATGAGCAGTTCTTC.

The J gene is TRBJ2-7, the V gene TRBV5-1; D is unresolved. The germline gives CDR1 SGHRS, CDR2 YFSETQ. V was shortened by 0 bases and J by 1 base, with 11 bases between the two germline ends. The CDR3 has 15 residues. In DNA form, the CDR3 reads TGCGCCAGCAGCTTGGGCTCAGGCGAATCCTACGAGCAGTACTTC. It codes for CASSLGSGESYEQYF.

CDR3 residues: CASSLRTGADEQYF. CDR3 DNA: TGTGCCAGCAGCCTGAGGACAGGGGCGGACGAGCAGTACTTC. The rearrangement joins TRBV2 to TRBJ2-7; 9 bases match TRBD1. CDR1 and CDR2 from the germline V gene are SNHLY and FYNNEI. This CDR3 comprises 14 residues. V gave up 6 bases and J gave up 5 bases; unmatched junction bases: 8.

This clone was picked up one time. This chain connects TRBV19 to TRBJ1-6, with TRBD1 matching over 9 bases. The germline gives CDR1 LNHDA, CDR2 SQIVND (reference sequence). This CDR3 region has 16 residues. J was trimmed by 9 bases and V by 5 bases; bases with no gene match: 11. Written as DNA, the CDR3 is TGTGCCAGTAGTCCACCATACAGGGGGCAGGGTTCACCCCTCCACTTT. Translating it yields CASSPPYRGQGSPLHF. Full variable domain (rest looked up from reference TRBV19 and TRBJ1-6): DGGITQSPKYLFRKEGQNVTLSCEQNLNHDAMYWYRQDPGQGLRLIYYSQIVNDFQKGDIAEGYSVSREKKESFPLTVTSAQKNPTAFYLCASSPPYRGQGSPLHFGNGTRLTVT.

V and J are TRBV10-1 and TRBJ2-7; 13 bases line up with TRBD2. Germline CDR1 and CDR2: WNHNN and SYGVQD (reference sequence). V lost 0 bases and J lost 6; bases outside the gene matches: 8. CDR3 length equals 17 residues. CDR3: CASSESGLGTSGVEQYF. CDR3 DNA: TGCGCCAGCAGTGAGTCGGGGTTGGGGACTAGCGGGGTCGAGCAGTACTTC.

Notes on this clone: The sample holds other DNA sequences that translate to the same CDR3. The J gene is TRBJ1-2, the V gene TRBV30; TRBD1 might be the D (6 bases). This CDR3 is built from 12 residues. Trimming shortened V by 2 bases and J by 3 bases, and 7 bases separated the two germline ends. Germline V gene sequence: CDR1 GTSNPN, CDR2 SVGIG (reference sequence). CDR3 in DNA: TGTGCCTGGAGTAGGGGGGACTATGGCTACACCTTC. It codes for CAWSRGDYGYTF.

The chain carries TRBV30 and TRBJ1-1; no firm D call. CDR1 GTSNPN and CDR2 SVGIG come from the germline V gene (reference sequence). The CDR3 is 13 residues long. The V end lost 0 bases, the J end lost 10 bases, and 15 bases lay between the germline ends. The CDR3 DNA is TGTGCCTGGAGTGTATTACCTGACACGGGAGCTTTCTTT. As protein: CAWSVLPDTGAFF.